This T cell receptor (beta chain) was sequenced for a study of neurological immune-mediated disorders. Study results and limitations: The greatest TCR clonal expansion appeared in HTLV-1-associated myelopathy and the smallest, falling below healthy controls, in multiple sclerosis. Among expanded clones, no CDR3 amino acid sequences were shared across subjects, a pattern suggesting private repertoires in all groups.

Trimming removed 6 bases at V and 2 bases at J, with 13 bases between. The CDR3 extends over 14 amino acids. This clonotype was seen repeatedly, ten times or more. The antigen is undetermined. Synthesis of cDNA used 5'RACE (with 10-nucleotide random UMIs). TCRdb ran MiXCR on the 5' RACE reads and lists one entry per CDR3 protein. The sample lists tens of thousands of distinct CDR3 sequences, 6.5% to 8.5% occurring once. Specified time point: longitudinal time-point 3. Source material was 2 million unsorted PBMCs, stored at -80 °C in RNAlater. This TCR was sampled from a woman aged 40 to 50 in good health. This chain connects TRBV12-3 or TRBV12-4 to TRBJ2-5; D is perhaps TRBD1 or TRBD2 (5 bases each). Sequenced sample: PBMCs. CDR3 protein: CASRRGPQQETQYF. DNA of the CDR3: TGTGCCAGCAGACGGGGACCGCAGCAAGAGACCCAGTACTTC.